One sample yielded the 24 T cell receptor beta chains listed below, sequenced in a study of cytomegalovirus exposure and HLA in healthy donors. Profiling relied on immunoSEQ multiplex PCR, and the TCRdb table lists in-frame clones only, not all of them. The table shows about 65,000 clones, with approximately 93% occurring only once. Sequencing used PBMCs. The source of these receptors is a man aged 18 to 29 in good health and CMV-seropositive.

This clone was observed a single time. V and J are TRBV19 and TRBJ2-7, with 9 bases lining up with TRBD1. V lost 5 bases and J lost 3; bases outside the gene matches: 5. The CDR3 runs 14 residues. CDR1 and CDR2 (germline): LNHDA, SQIVND (reference sequence). The CDR3 loop reads CASSAGTGLYEQYF. In DNA form, the CDR3 reads TGTGCCAGTAGTGCCGGGACAGGGCTCTACGAGCAGTACTTC. Using reference TRBV19 and TRBJ2-7 for the parts outside the CDR3, the full variable domain is DGGITQSPKYLFRKEGQNVTLSCEQNLNHDAMYWYRQDPGQGLRLIYYSQIVNDFQKGDIAEGYSVSREKKESFPLTVTSAQKNPTAFYLCASSAGTGLYEQYFGPGTRLTVT.

This chain links TRBV11-3 with TRBJ2-5; D is ambiguous. The CDR3 contains 13 residues. Germline V lookup: CDR1 SGHNT, CDR2 YENEEA. V was trimmed by 1 base and J by 5 bases, leaving 8 bases between them. The CDR3 DNA follows: TGTGCCAGCAGCTTAGGCCGGTGGGAGACCCAGTACTTC. Protein product: CASSLGRWETQYF.

The rearrangement links TRBV6-6 to TRBJ2-2; a weak D match, TRBD1 (5 bases). CDR3 length equals 15 residues. Trimming took off 7 bases at V and 0 bases at J, with 12 bases between the two ends. Germline CDR1 reads MNHNY; CDR2 reads SVGAGI (reference sequence). This CDR3 reads CASKDRQSNTGELFF. CDR3 nucleotides: TGTGCCAGCAAAGACAGACAGTCGAACACCGGGGAGCTGTTTTTT.

This chain uses TRBV7-2 with TRBJ2-6, with D maybe TRBD2 (7 bases). CDR3 length: 14 residues. Trimming removed 3 bases from V and 7 bases from J, with 10 bases in between. The V gene's germline CDR1 is SGHTA and CDR2 FQGNSA. This chain's CDR3 is CASSLGGAANVLTF. CDR3 DNA: TGTGCCAGCAGCTTGGGGGGGGCAGCCAACGTCCTGACTTTC.

The chain joins TRBV2 to TRBJ2-5; 8 bases line up with TRBD1. The V gene end was trimmed by 6 bases and the J gene end by 9 bases; junction bases not matched to a gene: 15. Germline V gene lookup returns CDR1 SNHLY and CDR2 FYNNEI. The CDR3 loop spans 15 amino acids. This chain's CDR3 is CASRPTGTGVEAQYF. In nucleotides, the CDR3 is TGTGCCAGCAGACCTACCGGGACAGGCGTTGAGGCCCAGTACTTC. The full variable domain, rest sourced from reference TRBV2 and TRBJ2-5, is EPEVTQTPSHQVTQMGQEVILRCVPISNHLYFYWYRQILGQKVEFLVSFYNNEISEKSEIFDDQFSVERPDGSNFTLKIRSTKLEDSAMYFCASRPTGTGVEAQYFGPGTRLLVL.

The rearrangement links TRBV27 to TRBJ1-2; 7 bases line up with TRBD1. V was pared by 2 bases and J by 5 bases, with 2 bases of the junction left unmatched. Per germline, CDR1 MNHEY and CDR2 SMNVEV (reference sequence). This CDR3 has 13 amino acids. The chain's CDR3 is CASSLRQGYGYTF. In nucleotides, the CDR3 is TGTGCCAGCAGTTTACGACAGGGATATGGCTACACCTTC.

V is TRBV7-2 and J is TRBJ1-5, with unresolved D. The CDR3 is 17 amino acids. V was shortened by 1 base and J by 0 bases, with 13 bases between the two germline ends. Germline lookup yields CDR1 SGHTA and CDR2 FQGNSA. The CDR3 reads CASSLDTSGYSNQPQHF. Here the CDR3 DNA reads TGTGCCAGCAGCTTAGACACTAGCGGTTATAGCAATCAGCCCCAGCATTTT.

The chain has TRBV27 and TRBJ2-5; 10 bases agree with TRBD2. The germline V gene encodes CDR1 MNHEY and CDR2 SMNVEV (reference sequence). V was clipped by 8 bases and J by 5 bases; unmatched bases: 11. The CDR3 is made up of 15 amino acids. The CDR3 coding sequence is TGTGCCAGCGGTACTAGGACTAGCGGTTGGGAGACCCAGTACTTC. It specifies CASGTRTSGWETQYF.

The J gene is TRBJ2-5, the V gene TRBV7-2; 11 bases are shared with TRBD1. V trimming: 2 bases; J trimming: 4 bases; junction bases outside the gene matches: 9. The CDR3 has 17 amino acids. Germline-derived CDR1 and CDR2 are SGHTA and FQGNSA. The CDR3 DNA reads as TGTGCCAGCAGCTTACTGTTCGGACAGGGGGCCCGAGAGACCCAGTACTTC. Its protein is CASSLLFGQGARETQYF. The variable domain in full, with the rest retrieved from reference TRBV7-2 and TRBJ2-5, is GAGVSQSPSNKVTEKGKDVELRCDPISGHTALYWYRQSLGQGLEFLIYFQGNSAPDKSGLPSDRFSAERTGGSVSTLTIQRTQQEDSAVYLCASSLLFGQGARETQYFGPGTRLLVL.

This clone was recorded once. The V gene is TRBV6-5, the J gene TRBJ1-4, with a weak D call TRBD1 (6 bases). Germline CDR1 and CDR2: MNHEY and SVGAGI. CDR3 length: 13 amino acids. V lost 6 bases and J 3 bases, leaving 8 bases between the germline ends. The CDR3 is CASRGAANEKLFF. CDR3 sequence (DNA): TGTGCCAGCAGGGGGGCAGCTAATGAAAAACTGTTTTTT.

This chain connects TRBV9 to TRBJ2-5; possibly TRBD2 for D (6 bases). V was pared by 0 bases and J by 5 bases, with 17 bases between. This CDR3 has 16 amino acids. Germline V gene sequence: CDR1 SGDLS, CDR2 YYNGEE. The CDR3 is CASSVDGGFGPETQYF. The CDR3 nucleotides are TGTGCCAGCAGCGTAGACGGAGGGTTCGGACCGGAGACCCAGTACTTC.

This chain links TRBV15 with TRBJ2-3; TRBD1 might be the D (5 bases). Germline V CDR1 and CDR2: LNHNV, YYDKDF (reference sequence). The CDR3 consists of 15 residues. The V end was cut by 0 bases, the J end by 4 bases, with 11 bases between. The DNA for the CDR3 is TGTGCCACCAGCAGAGATACTCAGGGCCCAGATACGCAGTATTTT. Translation gives CATSRDTQGPDTQYF. Full variable domain (remainder filled in from reference TRBV15 and TRBJ2-3): DAMVIQNPRYQVTQFGKPVTLSCSQTLNHNVMYWYQQKSSQAPKLLFHYYDKDFNNEADTPDNFQSRRPNTSFCFLDIRSPGLGDTAMYLCATSRDTQGPDTQYFGPGTRLTVL.

This clone was counted a single time. J is TRBJ1-2 and V is TRBV15; 7 bases line up with TRBD1. The V gene end was trimmed by 2 bases and the J gene end by 3 bases; junction bases not matched to a gene: 0. CDR1 and CDR2 (germline): LNHNV, YYDKDF (reference sequence). The CDR3 has 13 residues. CDR3 loop: CATSRQGDYGYTF. In DNA, the CDR3 is TGTGCCACCAGCAGACAGGGGGACTATGGCTACACCTTC.

The chain employs TRBV6-5 and TRBJ1-2, with D unresolved. CDR1 is MNHEY and CDR2 is SVGAGI in the germline V gene. This CDR3 spans 15 amino acids. Trimming took 0 bases from V and 1 from J, leaving 9 bases between them. The CDR3 DNA follows: TGTGCCAGCAGTTACTCGTCAGCGCTTAACTATGGCTACACCTTC. Protein product: CASSYSSALNYGYTF.

CDR3 residues: CASSLGAGAYGYTF. CDR3 DNA: TGTGCCAGCAGCTTAGGTGCAGGGGCCTATGGCTACACCTTC. The J gene is TRBJ1-2, the V gene TRBV7-9, with D possibly matching TRBD1 (6 bases). The V gene lost 1 base and the J gene lost 4 bases, with 10 bases spanning the gap. Germline-derived CDR1 and CDR2 are SEHNR and FQNEAQ (reference sequence). This CDR3 region has 14 residues. Together with reference TRBV7-9 and TRBJ1-2, the CDR3 gives the full variable domain: DTGVSQNPRHKITKRGQNVTFRCDPISEHNRLYWYRQTLGQGPEFLTYFQNEAQLEKSRLLSDRFSAERPKGSFSTLEIQRTEQGDSAMYLCASSLGAGAYGYTFGSGTRLTVV.

The rearrangement uses TRBV30 and TRBJ2-2; D gene ambiguous. Deletions cut 3 bases from V and 6 bases from J, with 11 bases between. The V gene's germline CDR1 is GTSNPN and CDR2 SVGIG (reference sequence). The CDR3 is 13 residues long. CDR3: CAWRQIRSGELFF. Written as DNA, the CDR3 is TGTGCCTGGAGACAAATAAGATCCGGGGAGCTGTTTTTT.

This clone was observed a single time. The gene calls are TRBV4-3 and TRBJ1-3; possibly TRBD1 for D (6 bases). CDR1 and CDR2 (germline): LGHNA, YSLEER. The V end was cut by 5 bases, the J end by 4 bases, with 12 bases between. The CDR3 loop spans 14 amino acids. The CDR3 protein is CASSVQGPGNTIYF. The CDR3 nucleotides are TGCGCCAGCAGCGTCCAGGGGCCCGGAAACACCATATATTTT.

The V call is TRBV9, the J call TRBJ1-1; a weak D match, TRBD1 (5 bases). Trimming stripped 5 bases from V and 10 bases from J, with 24 bases between. Germline V gene data show CDR1 as SGDLS and CDR2 as YYNGEE. The length of the CDR3 is 15 residues. The CDR3 spells CASSPSSRANPGAFF. CDR3 bases: TGTGCCAGCAGTCCTAGTTCCAGGGCCAATCCGGGAGCTTTCTTT.

This clone was recorded once. V is TRBV6-1 and J is TRBJ2-1, with D perhaps matching TRBD1 (6 bases). The CDR3 spans 15 residues. Deletions cut 5 bases from V and 2 bases from J, with 13 bases between. The germline gives CDR1 MNHNS, CDR2 SASEGT. For the CDR3, the DNA is TGTGCCAGCAGTATCGGCAGGGGCCCCTACAATGAGCAGTTCTTC. Its translation is CASSIGRGPYNEQFF.

The V gene is TRBV6-5, the J gene TRBJ2-1; 10 nucleotides line up with TRBD1. The CDR3 is made up of 15 amino acids. Germline values: CDR1 MNHEY, CDR2 SVGAGI. V lost 4 bases to trimming and J lost 5 bases; unmatched junction nucleotides: 5. CDR3 protein: CASSSWTGGDNEQFF. The CDR3 DNA reads as TGTGCCAGCAGTTCTTGGACAGGGGGTGACAATGAGCAGTTCTTC.

The chain couples TRBV10-3 to TRBJ2-7, with 9 bases lining up with TRBD2. The CDR3 has 14 residues. CDR1 and CDR2 (germline): ENHRY, SYGVKD. V was clipped by 4 bases and J by 7 bases; unmatched bases: 8. The CDR3 loop is CAISVAGGPEEQYF. CDR3 DNA sequence: TGTGCCATCAGTGTGGCGGGAGGGCCGGAAGAGCAGTACTTC.

This chain uses TRBV5-1 with TRBJ2-1; D is perhaps TRBD2 (5 bases). This CDR3 contains 16 residues. Germline V gene data show CDR1 as SGHRS and CDR2 as YFSETQ. The ends were cut back, 4 bases at V and 0 bases at J, with 14 bases in the middle. DNA for the CDR3: TGCGCCAGCAGCCTGGTGCCGGGGAGCTCCTACAATGAGCAGTTCTTC. Translation gives CASSLVPGSSYNEQFF.

The chain combines TRBV9 with TRBJ2-5; 10 nucleotides agree with TRBD2. Per the germline V gene, CDR1 is SGDLS and CDR2 is YYNGEE. V lost 0 bases to trimming and J lost 4 bases; unmatched junction nucleotides: 3. The CDR3 consists of 15 residues. The CDR3 is CASSVVGLATETQYF. CDR3 DNA: TGTGCCAGCAGCGTAGTGGGACTAGCGACAGAGACCCAGTACTTC.

The genes are TRBV28 and TRBJ2-1; D remains unclear. Trimming stripped 8 bases from V and 4 bases from J, with 24 bases between. Per the germline V gene, CDR1 is MDHEN and CDR2 is SYDVKM. The CDR3 extends over 17 amino acids. CDR3 sequence reads: CASFASLEFVGYNEQFF. For the CDR3, the DNA is TGTGCCAGCTTTGCGAGCTTAGAGTTTGTCGGTTACAATGAGCAGTTCTTC.